This TCR beta chain comes out of a study of blood T cell repertoires in COVID-19. Trimming left V 6 bases short and J 4 bases short, with 5 bases between. This CDR3 spans 11 amino acids. Clones were sequenced by immunoSEQ multiplex PCR, and TCRdb holds only the in-frame ones, with some missing. This sample has about 260,000 clones; around 90% occur once, and the top ten carry 4.1%. The sample was PBMCs or T cells enriched from blood (not recorded which). The sequence came from a woman in her 30s with acute COVID-19. The rearrangement links TRBV12-3 or TRBV12-4 to TRBJ2-3; D is undetermined. The CDR3 is CASRGPDTQYF. The DNA of the CDR3 is TGTGCCAGCAGGGGCCCAGATACGCAGTATTTT.